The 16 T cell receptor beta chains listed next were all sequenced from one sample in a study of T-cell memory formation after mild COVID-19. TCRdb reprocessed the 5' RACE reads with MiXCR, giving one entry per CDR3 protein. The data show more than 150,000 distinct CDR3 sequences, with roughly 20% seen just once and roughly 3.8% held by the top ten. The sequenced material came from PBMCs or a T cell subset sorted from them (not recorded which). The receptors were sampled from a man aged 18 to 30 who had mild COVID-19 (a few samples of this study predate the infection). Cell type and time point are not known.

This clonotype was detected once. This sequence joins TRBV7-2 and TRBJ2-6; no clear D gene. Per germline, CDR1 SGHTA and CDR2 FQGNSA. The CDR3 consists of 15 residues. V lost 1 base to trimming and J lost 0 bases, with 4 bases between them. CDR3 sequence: CASSLVSSGANVLTF. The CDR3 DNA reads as TGTGCCAGCAGCTTAGTGAGCTCTGGGGCCAACGTCCTGACTTTC.

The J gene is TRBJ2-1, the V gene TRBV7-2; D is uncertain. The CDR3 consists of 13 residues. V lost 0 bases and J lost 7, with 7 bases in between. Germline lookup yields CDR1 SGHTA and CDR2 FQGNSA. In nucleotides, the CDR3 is TGTGCCAGCAGCTTAGCGAGAGAGAATGAGCAGTTCTTC. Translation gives CASSLARENEQFF.

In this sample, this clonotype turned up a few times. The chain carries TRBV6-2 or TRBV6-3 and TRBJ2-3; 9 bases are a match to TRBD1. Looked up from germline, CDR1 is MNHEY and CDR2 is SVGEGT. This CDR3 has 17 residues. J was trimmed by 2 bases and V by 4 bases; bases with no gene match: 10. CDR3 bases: TGTGCCAGCAGTTCGGCCCGTACAGGGGGCGTCACAGATACGCAGTATTTT. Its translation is CASSSARTGGVTDTQYF.

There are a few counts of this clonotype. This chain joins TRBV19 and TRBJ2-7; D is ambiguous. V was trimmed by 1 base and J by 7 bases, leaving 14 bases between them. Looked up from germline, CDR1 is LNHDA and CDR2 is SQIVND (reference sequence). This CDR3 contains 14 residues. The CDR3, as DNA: TGTGCCAGTAGTATAGGGGAAAATCTACGAGAGCAGTACTTC. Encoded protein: CASSIGENLREQYF.

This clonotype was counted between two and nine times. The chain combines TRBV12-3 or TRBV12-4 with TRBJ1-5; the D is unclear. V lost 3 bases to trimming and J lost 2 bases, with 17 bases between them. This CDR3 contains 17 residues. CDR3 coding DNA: TGTGCCAGCAGTTTCCCATCTGGGATCGTAGGCAATCAGCCCCAGCATTTT. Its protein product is CASSFPSGIVGNQPQHF.

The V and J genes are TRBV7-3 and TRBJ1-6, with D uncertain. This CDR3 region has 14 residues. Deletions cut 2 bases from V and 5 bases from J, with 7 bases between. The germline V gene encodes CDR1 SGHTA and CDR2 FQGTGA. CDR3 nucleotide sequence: TGTGCCAGCAGCTTACGGCGGGATAATTCACCCCTCCACTTT. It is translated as CASSLRRDNSPLHF.

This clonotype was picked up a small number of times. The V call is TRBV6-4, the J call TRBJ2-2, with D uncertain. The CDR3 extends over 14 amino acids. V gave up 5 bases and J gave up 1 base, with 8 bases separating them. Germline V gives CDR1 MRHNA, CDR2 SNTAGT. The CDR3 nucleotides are TGTGCCAGCAGTCCTGAGAGGAACACCGGGGAGCTGTTTTTT. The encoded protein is CASSPERNTGELFF.

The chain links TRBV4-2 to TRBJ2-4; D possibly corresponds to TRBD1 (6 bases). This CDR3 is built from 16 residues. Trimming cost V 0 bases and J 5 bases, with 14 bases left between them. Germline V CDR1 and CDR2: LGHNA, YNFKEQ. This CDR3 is CASSQDSPKGENIQYF. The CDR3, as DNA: TGTGCCAGCAGCCAAGATTCGCCAAAGGGGGAAAACATTCAGTACTTC.

DNA for the CDR3: TGTGCCAGCAGCCAAGGACAGCTTACCAATCAGCCCCAGCATTTT. Residues: CASSQGQLTNQPQHF. The V gene is TRBV3-1, the J gene TRBJ1-5, with D perhaps matching TRBD1 (5 bases). V shed 1 base and J shed 3 bases, with 10 bases lying between them. The CDR3 is made up of 15 amino acids. CDR1 and CDR2 from the germline V gene are LGHDT and YNNKEL (reference sequence).

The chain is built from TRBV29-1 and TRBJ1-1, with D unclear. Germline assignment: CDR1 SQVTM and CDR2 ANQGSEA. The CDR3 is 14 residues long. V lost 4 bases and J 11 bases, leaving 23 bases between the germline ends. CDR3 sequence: CSVVRPGRFEVAFF. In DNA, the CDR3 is TGCAGCGTTGTCCGTCCCGGTCGCTTCGAGGTGGCTTTCTTT.

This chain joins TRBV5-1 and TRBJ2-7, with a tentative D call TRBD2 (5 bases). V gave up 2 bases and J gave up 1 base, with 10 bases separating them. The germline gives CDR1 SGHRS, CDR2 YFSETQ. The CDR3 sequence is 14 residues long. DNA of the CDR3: TGCGCCAGCAGCTTTCCGGGAAGTTCCTACGAGCAGTACTTC. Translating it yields CASSFPGSSYEQYF.

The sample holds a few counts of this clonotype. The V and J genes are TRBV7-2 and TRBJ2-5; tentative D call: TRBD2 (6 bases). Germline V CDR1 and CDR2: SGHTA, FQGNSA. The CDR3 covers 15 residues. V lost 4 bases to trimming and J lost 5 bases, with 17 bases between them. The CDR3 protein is CASSSPGALGETQYF. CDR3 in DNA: TGTGCCAGCAGCTCGCCGGGAGCCCTGGGGGAGACCCAGTACTTC.

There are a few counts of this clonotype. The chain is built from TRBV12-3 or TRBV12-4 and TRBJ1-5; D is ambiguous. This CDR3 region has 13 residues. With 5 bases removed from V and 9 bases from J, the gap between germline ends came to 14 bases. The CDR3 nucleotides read TGTGCCAGCAGTAACCCTGCCGGATGGCCCCAGCATTTT. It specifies CASSNPAGWPQHF.

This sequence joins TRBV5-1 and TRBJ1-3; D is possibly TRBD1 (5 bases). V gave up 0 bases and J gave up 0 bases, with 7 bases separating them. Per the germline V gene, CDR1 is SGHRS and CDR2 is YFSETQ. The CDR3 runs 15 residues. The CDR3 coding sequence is TGCGCCAGCAGCTTGGAACAGGCCTCTGGAAACACCATATATTTT. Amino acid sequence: CASSLEQASGNTIYF.

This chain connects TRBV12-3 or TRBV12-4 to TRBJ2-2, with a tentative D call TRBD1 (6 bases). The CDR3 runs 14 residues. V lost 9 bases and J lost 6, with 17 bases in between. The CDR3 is CASDRGRGSGELFF. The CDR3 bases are TGTGCCAGTGACCGGGGCAGGGGATCCGGGGAGCTGTTTTTT.

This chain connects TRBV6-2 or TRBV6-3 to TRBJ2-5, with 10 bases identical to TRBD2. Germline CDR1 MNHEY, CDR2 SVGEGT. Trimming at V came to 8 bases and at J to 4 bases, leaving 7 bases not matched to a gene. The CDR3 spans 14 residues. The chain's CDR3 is CASLLAGVLETQYF. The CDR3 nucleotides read TGTGCCAGCCTCCTAGCGGGGGTTTTAGAGACCCAGTACTTC.